The clone carrying this T cell receptor beta chain was seen only a few times. Its antigen is still unknown. This record belongs to a study of T-cell memory formation after mild COVID-19. Researchers used 5'RACE with constant-segment primers to make TCR alpha and TCR beta cDNA libraries that carry sample barcodes and UMIs. TCRdb reprocessed the 5' RACE reads with MiXCR, giving one entry per CDR3 protein. Among some 340,000 distinct CDR3 sequences listed, 10% to 15% were seen once. J gave up 5 bases and V 6 bases, and 7 bases lay outside the gene matches. The CDR3 consists of 14 residues. Germline assignment: CDR1 MNHNY and CDR2 SVGAGI (reference sequence). Study results and limitations: Whereas later expanders leaned CD4+, clones contracting day 15 to 85 showed a balanced CD4/CD8 makeup. Among CD4+ contracting clones, most were CM and EM, and CD8+ ones EMRA. Pre-infection memory held some responding clones, suggesting pre-existing cross-reactive T cells responded.

This chain links TRBV6-6 with TRBJ1-5; 7 positions agree with TRBD1. Sequenced sample: PBMCs or a T cell subset sorted from them (not recorded which). The sequence was obtained from a man aged 18 to 29 who had mild COVID-19 (a few samples of this study predate the infection). Cell type and time point are not known. CDR3 loop: CASRDRVGDQPQHF. The CDR3 DNA reads TGTGCCAGCAGAGACAGGGTAGGGGATCAGCCCCAGCATTTT.